This T cell receptor beta chain came from a study of blood T cell repertoires in COVID-19. Across the whole study: Spain, Italy and the United States supplied samples that represented acute and convalescent COVID-19. T cells, B-cell-depleted T cells, or PBMCs provided the cDNA or gDNA that served as material.

Original processing methods: Using reference gene primer amplification, nucleated cell counts were estimated. Assay: immunoSEQ multiplex PCR; the TCRdb copy retains only in-frame clones and omits some. The DNA gave D and trimming, while V, J and clone size come from that table. The profile covers over 200,000 clones, with 89% appearing a single time and 5.5% to 6.5% taken by the ten largest. The CDR3 spans 14 residues. Germline V gives CDR1 SNHLY, CDR2 FYNNEI. V lost 7 bases, J lost 2 bases, and 15 bases lay in between. The origin of this receptor is a man in his 60s who had recovered from COVID-19. The chain is built from TRBV2 and TRBJ2-7; D gene ambiguous. Sequenced material: peripheral blood. CDR3 nucleotides: TGTGCCAGCAAAGGAGTCCTCTCAACCTACGAGCAGTACTTC. Translated, it gives CASKGVLSTYEQYF.